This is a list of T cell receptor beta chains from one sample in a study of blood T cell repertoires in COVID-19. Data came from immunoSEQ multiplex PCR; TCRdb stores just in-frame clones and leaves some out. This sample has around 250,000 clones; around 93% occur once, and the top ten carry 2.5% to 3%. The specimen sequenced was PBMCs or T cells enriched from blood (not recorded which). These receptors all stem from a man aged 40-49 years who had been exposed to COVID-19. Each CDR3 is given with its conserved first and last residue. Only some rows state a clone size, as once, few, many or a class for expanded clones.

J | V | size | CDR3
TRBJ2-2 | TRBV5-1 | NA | CASSDTGTYTGELFF
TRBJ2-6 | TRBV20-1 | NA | CSASSRSRYSGANVLTF
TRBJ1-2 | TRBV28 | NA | CASSSDRGQGGYTF
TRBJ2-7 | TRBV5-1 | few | CASSLEGEQYF
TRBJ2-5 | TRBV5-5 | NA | CASSLVGGKETQYF
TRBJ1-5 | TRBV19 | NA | CASSIITGENQPQHF
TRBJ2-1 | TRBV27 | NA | CASSRPGQGNNEQFF
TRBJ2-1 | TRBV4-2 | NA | CASSQDLTSSYNEQFF
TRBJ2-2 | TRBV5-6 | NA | CASSLRQSGELFF
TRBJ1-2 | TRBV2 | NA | CASSLTGPDGYTF
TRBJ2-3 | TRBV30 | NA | CAWEGAREGQDTQYF
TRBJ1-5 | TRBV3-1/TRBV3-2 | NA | CASSQARHSNQPQHF
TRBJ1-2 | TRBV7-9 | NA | CASSLAGVDYGYTF
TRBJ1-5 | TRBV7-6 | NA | CASSLGTGYNQPQHF
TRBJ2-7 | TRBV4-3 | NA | CASSQLYRGDHYEQYF
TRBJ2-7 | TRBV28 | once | CASSPSAGGLYEQYF
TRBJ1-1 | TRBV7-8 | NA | CASSSLLQNTEAFF